This T cell receptor beta chain originates from a study of T cells in Graves' hyperthyroidism and ophthalmopathy. Amplified TCR beta CDR3 regions came from RNA transcripts. When the TCR CDR3 underwent first-round RT-PCR, the HTBI primer set was used. TCRdb passed the multiplex PCR reads through MiXCR, listing each CDR3 protein once. The sample has roughly 380,000 distinct CDR3 sequences; about 15% are singletons. Extraction of PBMCs used roughly 9.3 ml of fresh peripheral blood. The sequence was collected from a woman aged 60-75 years with Graves' hyperthyroidism. The specimen was blood.

CDR3 in DNA: TGCGCCAGCAGCTTGGTAGCGGGTCGACCCTTCTCCTACAATGAGCAGTTCTTC. This sequence encodes CASSLVAGRPFSYNEQFF. The chain couples TRBV5-1 to TRBJ2-1, with 7 bases identical to TRBD2. Trimming at V came to 0 bases and at J to 0 bases, leaving 9 bases not matched to a gene. CDR1 SGHRS and CDR2 YFSETQ come from the germline V gene. The CDR3 loop spans 18 amino acids. Full variable domain (remainder filled in from reference TRBV5-1 and TRBJ2-1): KAGVTQTPRYLIKTRGQQVTLSCSPISGHRSVSWYQQTPGQGLQFLFEYFSETQRNKGNFPGRFSGRQFSNSRSEMNVSTLELGDSALYLCASSLVAGRPFSYNEQFFGPGTRLTVL.